This T cell receptor beta chain came from a study of metastatic and nonmetastatic thyroid tumors. Study as a whole: Repertoires from malignant and benign thyroid patients were compared across blood and tumor or nodule tissue.

Study outcomes and limitations: In blood and tumor, TCR beta diversity was reportedly significantly higher in malignant thyroid tumors than in benign nodules.

As originally analysed: Clinicopathological groups supplied CDR3 differences that were used to build a distant-metastasis classifier for papillary thyroid cancer. TCRdb re-called clones via MiXCR from the PCR reads. The V and J calls, along with clone size, are taken from TCRdb and not from the paper's own processing. The sample lists 30,000 to 40,000 clones; 15% to 20% were seen once. Thyroid surgery was preceded by no treatment in any patient. This clone is categorized as medium-sized. Its antigen remains unidentified. The trim removed 6 bases at V and 3 bases at J, leaving 14 bases unmatched. Germline V CDR1 and CDR2: LGHNA, YNFKEQ. This CDR3 has 19 residues.

This sequence was found in a male donor with papillary thyroid cancer or a benign thyroid nodule (not recorded which). Some clones in this sample may be carry-over from other donors' samples. V is TRBV4-2 and J is TRBJ2-2; 12 bases are a match to TRBD2. Sequenced: blood. DNA of the CDR3: TGTGCCAGCAGTCCCGCGGGACTAGCGGGTCAAAGTCACACCGGGGAGCTGTTTTTT. Its protein is CASSPAGLAGQSHTGELFF.